The entry below describes one T cell receptor beta chain. The antigen is unknown. The sample belongs to a study of persistence of HIV-infected CD4 T cells. Overlapping HIV-1 Gag 15-mer peptides at approximately 1 ug per peptide per mL were used. Memory cells lacking CD40L and CD69 with high CD45RO were sorted. This was the immunoSEQ version 4 assay in survey mode. Produced via immunoSEQ multiplex PCR; TCRdb's table is partial and in-frame only. The data contain about 64,000 clones, about 69% of them singletons. The V gene lost 0 bases and the J gene lost 7 bases, with 16 bases spanning the gap. This CDR3 region has 16 residues. The germline CDR1 and CDR2 sequences are MGHDK and SYGVNS.

The specimen comprised CD4+ T cells sorted from PBMCs after roughly 17-hour stimulation, sampled from a patient who received antiretroviral therapy. The receptor was isolated from an adult man with HIV who was CMV-seropositive. This chain joins TRBV25-1 and TRBJ2-1, with D possibly being TRBD1 (6 bases). For the CDR3, the DNA is TGTGCCAGCAGTGAATACGGGCAGGGGCAAAAAAATGAGCAGTTCTTC. Its protein is CASSEYGQGQKNEQFF.